The 9 T cell receptor beta chains given below trace back to one sample, sequenced in a study of cytomegalovirus exposure and HLA in healthy donors. Only in-frame clones appear in the TCRdb table, and some are missing; sequencing was by immunoSEQ multiplex PCR. The sample lists around 300,000 clones, roughly 87% seen once, with roughly 1.1% in the top ten. Material: PBMCs. The receptors were gathered from a woman in her 30s in good health and CMV-seropositive.

J is TRBJ2-7 and V is TRBV2, with D uncertain. Germline CDR1 is SNHLY and CDR2 is FYNNEI. The CDR3 contains 11 residues. With 10 bases removed from V and 1 base from J, the gap between germline ends came to 8 bases. CDR3 nucleotide sequence: TGTGCCACCGTGGGATCCTACGAGCAGTACTTC. Protein: CATVGSYEQYF.

The sample holds a few counts of this clone. The chain carries TRBV28 and TRBJ1-3; possibly TRBD1 for D (6 bases). Trimming removed 10 bases at V and 2 bases at J, with 21 bases between. The germline CDR1 and CDR2 sequences are MDHEN and SYDVKM. The length of the CDR3 is 16 residues. The CDR3 nucleotides are TGTGCCACCCTACAGGGAGCGCTACCGACTGGAAACACCATATATTTT. Translation gives CATLQGALPTGNTIYF.

The rearrangement joins TRBV9 to TRBJ2-1; D is unclear. The germline V and J ends were trimmed by 2 bases and 10 bases, with 10 bases remaining between them. This CDR3 is built from 12 residues. The V gene's germline CDR1 is SGDLS and CDR2 YYNGEE. The CDR3 nucleotides read TGTGCCAGCAGCGTCGAATTAGGGGAGCAGTTCTTC. As protein: CASSVELGEQFF. Full variable domain (missing parts from reference TRBV9 and TRBJ2-1): DSGVTQTPKHLITATGQRVTLRCSPRSGDLSVYWYQQSLDQGLQFLIQYYNGEERAKGNILERFSAQQFPDLHSELNLSSLELGDSALYFCASSVELGEQFFGPGTRLTVL.

This chain connects TRBV28 to TRBJ2-2; TRBD1 agrees at 11 bases. The junction had 4 bases not matched to a gene; V was cut back by 6 bases and J by 4 bases. Germline CDR1 and CDR2: MDHEN and SYDVKM. This CDR3 is built from 15 residues. The CDR3 DNA sequence: TGTGCCAGCAGGTGGACAGGGGGCGCCACCGGGGAGCTGTTTTTT. It translates to CASRWTGGATGELFF.

In nucleotides, the CDR3 is TGTGCCAGCAGCTTGGGTGGAGGGGGCTATGGCTACACCTTC. Protein sequence: CASSLGGGGYGYTF. The chain recombines TRBV5-6 with TRBJ1-2; perhaps TRBD1 as D (6 bases). CDR1 SGHDT and CDR2 YYEEEE come from the germline V gene. V was pared by 0 bases and J by 4 bases, with 10 bases between. This CDR3 spans 14 amino acids.

In regard to this clone: This same CDR3 is encoded by further DNA sequences in the sample. The chain has TRBV9 and TRBJ2-5; the D gene is possibly TRBD2 (6 bases). The germline V gene encodes CDR1 SGDLS and CDR2 YYNGEE. Trimming took 2 bases from V and 2 from J, leaving 10 bases between them. This CDR3 is 14 amino acids long. As DNA, the CDR3 is TGTGCCAGCAGCGTGGGCGGGGAACAAGAGACCCAGTACTTC. Encoded protein: CASSVGGEQETQYF.

This clone was observed once. V is TRBV29-1 and J is TRBJ1-2, with TRBD1 matching over 8 bases. CDR1 and CDR2 (germline): SQVTM, ANQGSEA. The J segment lost 6 bases and the V segment lost 1 base, leaving 10 bases of the junction unmatched. This CDR3 has 15 amino acids. The CDR3, as DNA: TGCAGCGTTGAAGGCAGTGGACAGGGAGGGAATGGCTACACCTTC. Its translation: CSVEGSGQGGNGYTF.

This clone has only one observation. The V gene is TRBV10-3, the J gene TRBJ1-3, with D perhaps matching TRBD1 (6 bases). This CDR3 spans 15 amino acids. The V gene's germline CDR1 is ENHRY and CDR2 SYGVKD. Trimming removed 5 bases from V and 4 bases from J, with 15 bases in between. The CDR3 coding sequence is TGTGCCATCAGTCCACGACAGGTCGGAGGAAACACCATATATTTT. Its translation is CAISPRQVGGNTIYF.

This chain connects TRBV30 to TRBJ1-6; 8 nucleotides line up with TRBD1. The V gene's germline CDR1 is GTSNPN and CDR2 SVGIG (reference sequence). V lost 6 bases to trimming and J lost 6 bases; unmatched junction nucleotides: 16. The CDR3 covers 17 residues. The CDR3 sequence: CACNVARTGFGNSPLHF. CDR3 in DNA: TGTGCCTGCAACGTTGCGCGGACAGGGTTCGGTAATTCACCCCTCCACTTT.